This T cell receptor (beta chain) stems from a study of T cell clonotyping in hematopoietic cell transplantation. Documented time point: recipient sample about 28 days before transplant, after cytoreduction. General observations from the study: At the given depth, recipient repertoires were over 97% de novo clonotypes.

Looked up from germline, CDR1 is GTSNPN and CDR2 is SVGIG (reference sequence). With 2 bases removed from V and 8 bases from J, the gap between germline ends came to 7 bases. This CDR3 is 11 amino acids long. To note about this clone: Its antigen is not known.

The method was immunoSEQ multiplex PCR; TCRdb's version includes in-frame clones alone and lacks a portion of them. The table has roughly 40,000 clones, roughly 85% seen once. This TCR was recovered from a man between 60 and 75 years old with acute myeloid leukemia. Some clones in this sample may be carry-over from other donors' samples. This material consisted of peripheral blood mononuclear cells, taken before stem cell transplant. The V gene is TRBV30, the J gene TRBJ1-3; no reliable D call. This CDR3 reads CAWSPRDTIYF. CDR3 nucleotides: TGTGCCTGGAGTCCGAGGGACACCATATATTTT.